This T cell receptor beta chain was sequenced for a study of blood T cell repertoires in COVID-19. On the study more broadly: There were acute and convalescent COVID-19 samples, and they came from the United States, Italy and Spain. Nucleic acid was either cDNA or gDNA, and it came from T cells, B-cell-depleted T cells, or PBMCs.

Followed over time, Seattle patients had been enrolled while infection was active. CDR1 is SGHDN and CDR2 is FVKESK in the germline V gene. V was shortened by 0 bases and J by 5 bases, with 12 bases between the two germline ends. The CDR3 totals 15 residues. Study processing details: From reference gene primer amplification, estimates of nucleated cell counts were derived. Clones were read by immunoSEQ multiplex PCR, and TCRdb kept only the in-frame ones, dropping some. V, J and clone size reflect that table, while D and trimming were determined from the DNA. This table has 150,000 to 200,000 clones, around 82% appearing once.

V gene TRBV14 combines with J gene TRBJ2-3; D call uncertain. The clonotype comes from a woman in her 40s with COVID-19, enrolled during active disease. The specimen was peripheral blood. CDR3 region: CASSQDRGLGDTQYF. CDR3 in DNA: TGTGCCAGCAGCCAAGATCGAGGTTTGGGAGATACGCAGTATTTT.